What follows are 21 T cell receptor beta chains derived from one specimen sequenced in a study of blood T cell repertoires in COVID-19. Measured with immunoSEQ multiplex PCR; TCRdb has only the in-frame clones, and not every one. The repertoire includes about 92,000 clones, about 85% of them detected once, and 38% sits in the top ten. Source material: peripheral blood. These TCRs come from a man older than 75 with acute or convalescent COVID-19.

In DNA form, the CDR3 reads TGTGCCATCAGTGAAGGGGCGGTACAAGAGACCCAGTACTTC. It codes for CAISEGAVQETQYF. The chain links TRBV10-3 to TRBJ2-5; D is possibly TRBD1 (5 bases). The V and J ends lost 3 bases and 2 bases respectively, with 10 bases between them. CDR1 and CDR2 from the germline V gene are ENHRY and SYGVKD. The CDR3 is made up of 14 amino acids.

The CDR3 bases are TGTGCCAGCAGCCCGACTGGAAACACTGAAGCTTTCTTT. It yields the protein CASSPTGNTEAFF. The rearrangement links TRBV9 to TRBJ1-1; D unclear. V gave up 4 bases and J gave up 2 bases, with 9 bases separating them. Germline V CDR1 and CDR2: SGDLS, YYNGEE. The CDR3 consists of 13 residues.

The chain uses TRBV24-1 and TRBJ2-1; 7 bases fit TRBD1. CDR1 and CDR2 (germline): KGHDR, SFDVKD. The V gene end was trimmed by 4 bases and the J gene end by 10 bases; junction bases not matched to a gene: 6. The CDR3 totals 13 residues. CDR3 residues: CATSEMGQREQFF. The DNA of the CDR3 is TGTGCCACCAGTGAAATGGGACAGAGGGAGCAGTTCTTC.

The chain has TRBV7-9 and TRBJ2-7; 10 bases are a match to TRBD2. This CDR3 is 14 amino acids long. CDR1 is SEHNR and CDR2 is FQNEAQ in the germline V gene (reference sequence). The ends lost 6 bases at V and 3 bases at J; junction bases unmatched: 5. CDR3 loop: CASSRTSGLYEQYF. DNA for the CDR3: TGTGCCAGCAGTAGGACTAGCGGACTCTACGAGCAGTACTTC.

This chain uses TRBV18 with TRBJ1-1; D gene uncertain. Trimming shortened V by 0 bases and J by 1 base, and 6 bases separated the two germline ends. The CDR3 is made up of 14 amino acids. The germline V gene encodes CDR1 KGHSH and CDR2 LQKENI. The CDR3 DNA is TGTGCCAGCTCACCACCTTGGCAGAACACTGAAGCTTTCTTT. Translated: CASSPPWQNTEAFF.

This CDR3 is CASSATGIQETQYF. The DNA for the CDR3 is TGCGCCAGCAGCGCGACAGGGATACAAGAGACCCAGTACTTC. The chain uses TRBV5-1 and TRBJ2-5; 7 bases line up with TRBD1. After removal of 4 bases from V and 2 bases from J, the junction contained 5 bases not matched to a gene. The CDR3 has 14 amino acids. In germline, CDR1 is SGHRS, CDR2 YFSETQ.

The genes are TRBV7-9 and TRBJ1-2; D might be TRBD1 (6 bases). The CDR3 contains 14 residues. Germline loops: CDR1 SEHNR, CDR2 FQNEAQ (reference sequence). Deletions cut 2 bases from V and 2 bases from J, with 9 bases between. The CDR3 spells CASSLRTVNYGYTF. CDR3 DNA sequence: TGTGCCAGCAGCTTAAGGACAGTAAACTATGGCTACACCTTC.

This clone was recorded only once. The chain combines TRBV19 with TRBJ2-7; D not resolved. V was shortened by 3 bases and J by 3 bases, with 9 bases between the two germline ends. CDR1 is LNHDA and CDR2 is SQIVND in the germline V gene (reference sequence). This CDR3 spans 13 amino acids. The CDR3 DNA is TGTGCCAGTAGTATCGGCGAGCGCTACGAGCAGTACTTC. Amino acids: CASSIGERYEQYF.

This rearrangement joins TRBV7-9 to TRBJ1-1; tentative D call: TRBD1 (6 bases). Germline V lookup: CDR1 SEHNR, CDR2 FQNEAQ (reference sequence). Trimming left V 3 bases short and J 1 base short, with 12 bases between. The CDR3 has 15 residues. The CDR3 sequence: CASSFGQLKNTEAFF. Written as DNA, the CDR3 is TGTGCCAGCAGCTTTGGACAGCTAAAGAACACTGAAGCTTTCTTT.

J is TRBJ2-5 and V is TRBV25-1, with a weak D call TRBD1 (6 bases). CDR1 is MGHDK, CDR2 SYGVNS, per germline. The CDR3 consists of 13 residues. Trimming removed 3 bases at V and 9 bases at J, with 14 bases between. CDR3 nucleotide sequence: TGTGCCAGCAGTGATTGGCAGGGGATGGCCCAGTACTTC. Protein: CASSDWQGMAQYF.

The chain employs TRBV6-4 and TRBJ2-3; tentatively, D is TRBD2 (6 bases). From germline, CDR1 is MRHNA and CDR2 SNTAGT. The CDR3 spans 13 residues. Trimming shortened V by 5 bases and J by 4 bases, and 10 bases separated the two germline ends. The CDR3 nucleotides are TGTGCCAGCAGTACACGGGAGTCAGATACGCAGTATTTT. Translating gives CASSTRESDTQYF.

V is TRBV19 and J is TRBJ1-6, with TRBD1 as a possible D gene (6 bases). Trimming shortened V by 5 bases and J by 6 bases, and 11 bases separated the two germline ends. CDR1 is LNHDA and CDR2 is SQIVND in the germline V gene (reference sequence). The CDR3 runs to 14 residues. The CDR3 sequence: CASSAGQTNSPLHF. In DNA, the CDR3 is TGTGCCAGTAGTGCCGGACAGACTAATTCACCCCTCCACTTT. The full variable domain, with the rest looked up from reference TRBV19 and TRBJ1-6, is DGGITQSPKYLFRKEGQNVTLSCEQNLNHDAMYWYRQDPGQGLRLIYYSQIVNDFQKGDIAEGYSVSREKKESFPLTVTSAQKNPTAFYLCASSAGQTNSPLHFGNGTRLTVT.

The chain couples TRBV7-6 to TRBJ1-6; D is unresolved. The CDR3 is 13 residues long. CDR1 is SGHVS, CDR2 FNYEAQ, per germline. V lost 7 bases to trimming and J lost 9 bases, with 13 bases between them. The CDR3 DNA reads as TGTGCCAGCACCCCGGCGGAGGGTTCACCCCTCCACTTT. This gives the protein CASTPAEGSPLHF.

J is TRBJ2-7 and V is TRBV6-5; 9 bases align to TRBD1. V gave up 6 bases and J gave up 1 base; unmatched junction bases: 7. CDR1 MNHEY and CDR2 SVGAGI come from the germline V gene. The CDR3 totals 15 residues. CDR3 residues: CASRRGQGNSYEQYF. The CDR3 region has the DNA TGTGCCAGCAGGCGTGGACAGGGGAATTCCTACGAGCAGTACTTC.

The chain is built from TRBV7-2 and TRBJ2-1; 10 bases match TRBD2. V lost 1 base to trimming and J lost 3 bases; unmatched junction nucleotides: 6. The germline gives CDR1 SGHTA, CDR2 FQGNSA. CDR3 length equals 17 residues. CDR3 loop: CASSLVASGGFYNEQFF. The CDR3 coding sequence is TGTGCCAGCAGCTTAGTTGCTAGCGGGGGATTCTACAATGAGCAGTTCTTC.

The V gene is TRBV7-8, the J gene TRBJ2-6; D unclear. The CDR3 consists of 14 residues. Germline V gene lookup returns CDR1 SGHVS and CDR2 FQNEAQ. Trimming took off 8 bases at V and 3 bases at J, with 11 bases between the two ends. CDR3 sequence (DNA): TGTGCCAGCCTCCGTTCAGTTGGGGCCAACGTCCTGACTTTC. Translation: CASLRSVGANVLTF.

This clone was found once. This chain's CDR3 is CASSYRFLSGDNEQYF. The CDR3, as DNA: TGTGCCAGCAGTTACCGATTCCTATCCGGGGATAACGAGCAGTACTTC. The rearrangement uses TRBV6-5 and TRBJ2-7; weak D call: TRBD2 (5 bases). The germline V gene encodes CDR1 MNHEY and CDR2 SVGAGI. V shed 2 bases and J shed 5 bases, with 19 bases lying between them. The CDR3 runs 16 residues.

This chain connects TRBV5-1 to TRBJ1-1; the match to TRBD1 covers 10 bases. V shed 0 bases and J 4 bases; nucleotides not matched to a gene: 3. The germline V gene has CDR1 SGHRS and CDR2 YFSETQ. This CDR3 contains 15 residues. CDR3 coding DNA: TGCGCCAGCAGCTTGGGACAGGGGGCCGGCACTGAAGCTTTCTTT. Translation: CASSLGQGAGTEAFF.

The J gene is TRBJ1-2, the V gene TRBV28; D is unclear. The germline CDR1 and CDR2 sequences are MDHEN and SYDVKM. The CDR3 spans 11 residues. V dropped 4 bases and J dropped 5 bases, with 5 bases sitting between them. CDR3: CASSWAYGYTF. The CDR3 nucleotides are TGTGCCAGCAGTTGGGCTTATGGCTACACCTTC.

V and J are TRBV25-1 and TRBJ2-1; possibly TRBD1 for D (6 bases). Trimming removed 1 base at V and 5 bases at J, with 12 bases between. The CDR3 consists of 15 residues. Germline V gene data show CDR1 as MGHDK and CDR2 as SYGVNS. The CDR3 reads CASSEFGGLHNEQFF. DNA of the CDR3: TGTGCCAGCAGTGAATTTGGGGGCCTTCACAATGAGCAGTTCTTC.

The J gene is TRBJ2-1, the V gene TRBV6-1; TRBD2 aligns across 7 bases. V shed 3 bases and J 1 base; nucleotides not matched to a gene: 12. The germline V gene has CDR1 MNHNS and CDR2 SASEGT. The CDR3 has 18 residues. CDR3 protein: CASSDPAAGGSSYNEQFF. The CDR3 region has the DNA TGTGCCAGCAGTGACCCCGCCGCTGGCGGGAGTTCCTACAATGAGCAGTTCTTC.